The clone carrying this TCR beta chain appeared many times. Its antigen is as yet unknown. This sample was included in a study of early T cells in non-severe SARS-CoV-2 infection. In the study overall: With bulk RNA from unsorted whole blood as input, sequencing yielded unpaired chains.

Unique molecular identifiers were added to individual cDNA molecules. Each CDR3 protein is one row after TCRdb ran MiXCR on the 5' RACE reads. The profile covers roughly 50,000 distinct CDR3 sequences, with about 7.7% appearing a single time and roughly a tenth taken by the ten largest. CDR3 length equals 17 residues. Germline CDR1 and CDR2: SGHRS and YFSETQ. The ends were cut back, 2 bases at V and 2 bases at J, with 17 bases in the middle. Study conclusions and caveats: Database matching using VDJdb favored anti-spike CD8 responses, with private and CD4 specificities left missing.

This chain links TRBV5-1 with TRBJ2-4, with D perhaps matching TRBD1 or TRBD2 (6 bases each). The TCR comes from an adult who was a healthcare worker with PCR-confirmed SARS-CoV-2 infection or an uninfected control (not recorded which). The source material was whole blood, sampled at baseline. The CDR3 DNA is TGCGCCAGCAGCTTATTAGGGGGGACGCTACCCAAAAACATTCAGTACTTC. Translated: CASSLLGGTLPKNIQYF. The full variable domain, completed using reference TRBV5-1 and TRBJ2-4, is KAGVTQTPRYLIKTRGQQVTLSCSPISGHRSVSWYQQTPGQGLQFLFEYFSETQRNKGNFPGRFSGRQFSNSRSEMNVSTLELGDSALYLCASSLLGGTLPKNIQYFGAGTRLSVL.